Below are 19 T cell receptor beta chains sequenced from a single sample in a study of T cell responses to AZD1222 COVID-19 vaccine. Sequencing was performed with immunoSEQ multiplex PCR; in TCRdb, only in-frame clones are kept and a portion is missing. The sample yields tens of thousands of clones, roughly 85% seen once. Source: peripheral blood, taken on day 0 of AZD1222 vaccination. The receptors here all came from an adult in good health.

DNA of the CDR3: TGTGCCAGCAGTTTTAATCCATTCGGCAGGGGGTCGCCCCAGCATTTT. Translating gives CASSFNPFGRGSPQHF. The V and J genes are TRBV27 and TRBJ1-5; TRBD1 aligns across 7 bases. Germline lookup yields CDR1 MNHEY and CDR2 SMNVEV (reference sequence). The CDR3 is made up of 16 amino acids. The trim removed 3 bases at V and 9 bases at J, leaving 14 bases unmatched.

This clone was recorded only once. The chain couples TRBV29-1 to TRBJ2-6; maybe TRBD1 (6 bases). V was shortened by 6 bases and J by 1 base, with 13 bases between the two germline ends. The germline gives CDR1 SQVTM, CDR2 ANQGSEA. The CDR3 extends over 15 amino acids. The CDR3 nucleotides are TGCAGCGTCAAGGACAGAACATCTGGGGCCAACGTCCTGACTTTC. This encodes CSVKDRTSGANVLTF.

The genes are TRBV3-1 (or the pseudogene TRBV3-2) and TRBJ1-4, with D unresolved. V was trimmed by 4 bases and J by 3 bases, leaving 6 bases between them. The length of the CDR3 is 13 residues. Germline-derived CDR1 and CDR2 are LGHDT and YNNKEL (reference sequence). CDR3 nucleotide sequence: TGTGCCAGCAGCCTTGGGGCTAATGAAAAACTGTTTTTT. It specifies CASSLGANEKLFF.

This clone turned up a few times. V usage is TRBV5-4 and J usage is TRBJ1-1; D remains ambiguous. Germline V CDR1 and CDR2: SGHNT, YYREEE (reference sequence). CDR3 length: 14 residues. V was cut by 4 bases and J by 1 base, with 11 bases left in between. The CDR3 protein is CASSHITRNTEAFF. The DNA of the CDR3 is TGTGCCAGCAGCCACATCACAAGGAACACTGAAGCTTTCTTT.

In DNA, the CDR3 is TGTGCCAGCAGTTACGATGGTAGAATGGAGACCCAGTACTTC. Amino acids: CASSYDGRMETQYF. The rearrangement joins TRBV6-5 to TRBJ2-5; the D is unclear. Germline V gene sequence: CDR1 MNHEY, CDR2 SVGAGI. V was clipped by 2 bases and J by 5 bases, with 12 bases between them. This CDR3 region has 14 residues.

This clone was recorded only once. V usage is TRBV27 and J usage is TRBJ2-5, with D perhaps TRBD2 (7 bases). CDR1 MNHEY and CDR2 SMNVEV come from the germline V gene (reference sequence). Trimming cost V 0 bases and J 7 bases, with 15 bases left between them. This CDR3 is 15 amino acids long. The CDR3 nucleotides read TGTGCCAGCAGTTTATCAGAGGGGGGGACTGCGACCCAGTACTTC. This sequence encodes CASSLSEGGTATQYF.

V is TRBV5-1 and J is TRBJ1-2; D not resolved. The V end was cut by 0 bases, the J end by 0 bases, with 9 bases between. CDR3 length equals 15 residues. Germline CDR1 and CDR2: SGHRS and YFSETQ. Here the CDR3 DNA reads TGCGCCAGCAGCTTGGATCTCCGAACTAACTATGGCTACACCTTC. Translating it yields CASSLDLRTNYGYTF.

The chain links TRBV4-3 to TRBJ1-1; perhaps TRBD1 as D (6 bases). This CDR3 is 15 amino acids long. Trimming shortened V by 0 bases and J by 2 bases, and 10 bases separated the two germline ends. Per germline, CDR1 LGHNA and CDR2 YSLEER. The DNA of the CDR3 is TGCGCCAGCAGCCAAGATCCAGGGGTAAACACTGAAGCTTTCTTT. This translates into CASSQDPGVNTEAFF.

CDR3 in DNA: TGTGCCAGATCGGGCAGTACTAGCAATCAGCCCCAGCATTTT. This encodes CARSGSTSNQPQHF. V is TRBV2 and J is TRBJ1-5, with D unclear. Germline loops: CDR1 SNHLY, CDR2 FYNNEI. V was pared by 9 bases and J by 0 bases, with 12 bases between. This CDR3 region has 14 residues.

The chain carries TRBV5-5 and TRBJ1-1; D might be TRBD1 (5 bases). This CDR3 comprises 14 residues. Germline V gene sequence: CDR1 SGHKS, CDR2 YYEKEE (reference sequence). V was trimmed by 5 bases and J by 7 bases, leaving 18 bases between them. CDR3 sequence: CASSLVGGFGEAFF. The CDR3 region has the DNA TGTGCCAGCAGTCTGGTGGGGGGGTTCGGTGAAGCTTTCTTT.

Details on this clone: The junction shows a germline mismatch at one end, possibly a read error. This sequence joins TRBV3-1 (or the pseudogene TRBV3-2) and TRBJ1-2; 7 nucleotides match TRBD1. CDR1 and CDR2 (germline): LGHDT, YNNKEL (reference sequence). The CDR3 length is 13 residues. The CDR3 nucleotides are TGTGCCAGCAGCCAGAGAATACAGGGGCCCCTACGCTTC. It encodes CASSQRIQGPLRF.

Here the CDR3 reads CASSLFGEKLFF. Written as DNA, the CDR3 is TGTGCCAGCAGCTTGTTTGGGGAAAAACTGTTTTTT. The chain couples TRBV11-2 to TRBJ1-4, with unresolved D. CDR1 is SGHAT and CDR2 is FQNNGV in the germline V gene. The CDR3 has 12 amino acids. V was clipped by 3 bases and J by 8 bases, with 7 bases between them.

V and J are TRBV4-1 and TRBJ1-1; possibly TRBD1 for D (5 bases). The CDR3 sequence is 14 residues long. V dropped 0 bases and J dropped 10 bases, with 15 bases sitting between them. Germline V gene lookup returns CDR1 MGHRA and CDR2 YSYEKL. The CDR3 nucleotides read TGCGCCAGCAGCCAAGAGTTCGATGAGGGGCGAGCTTTCTTT. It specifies CASSQEFDEGRAFF.

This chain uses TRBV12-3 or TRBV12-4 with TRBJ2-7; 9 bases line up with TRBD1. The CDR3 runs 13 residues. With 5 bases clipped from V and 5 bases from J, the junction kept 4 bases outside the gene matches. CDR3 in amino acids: CASSRGQGHEQYF. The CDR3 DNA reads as TGTGCCAGCAGTAGGGGACAGGGACACGAGCAGTACTTC.

CDR3 DNA: TGTGCCAGCAGCTTAGACAGGGGACACACTGAAGCTTTCTTT. Translated, it gives CASSLDRGHTEAFF. The gene calls are TRBV7-8 and TRBJ1-1; 7 bases agree with TRBD1. The germline gives CDR1 SGHVS, CDR2 FQNEAQ. The CDR3 covers 14 residues. With V trimmed by 1 base and J by 3 bases, 2 bases remained unmatched. The entire variable domain, with the rest obtained from reference TRBV7-8 and TRBJ1-1, is as follows: GAGVSQSPRYKVAKRGQDVALRCDPISGHVSLFWYQQALGQGPEFLTYFQNEAQLDKSGLPSDRFFAERPEGSVSTLKIQRTQQEDSAVYLCASSLDRGHTEAFFGQGTRLTVV.

CDR3 sequence (DNA): TGTGCAAGTCCCAAAATTGGACTAGCGGGAAGGGGGACACACACAGATACGCAGTATTTT. Residues: CASPKIGLAGRGTHTDTQYF. The gene calls are TRBV12-2 and TRBJ2-3; no DNA check was done on the table's D call, TRBD2. TRBV12-2 is given as a pseudogene. CDR3 length: 20 amino acids.

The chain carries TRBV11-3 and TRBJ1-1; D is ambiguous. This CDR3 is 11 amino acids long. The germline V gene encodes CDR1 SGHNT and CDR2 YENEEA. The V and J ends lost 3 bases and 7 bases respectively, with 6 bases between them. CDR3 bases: TGTGCCAGCAGCTTGGAATTTGAAGCTTTCTTT. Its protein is CASSLEFEAFF.

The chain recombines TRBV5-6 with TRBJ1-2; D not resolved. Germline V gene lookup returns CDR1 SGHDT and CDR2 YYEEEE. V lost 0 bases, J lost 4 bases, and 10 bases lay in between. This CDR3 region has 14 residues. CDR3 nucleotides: TGTGCCAGCAGCTTGGGGACCGGCACCTATGGCTACACCTTC. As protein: CASSLGTGTYGYTF.

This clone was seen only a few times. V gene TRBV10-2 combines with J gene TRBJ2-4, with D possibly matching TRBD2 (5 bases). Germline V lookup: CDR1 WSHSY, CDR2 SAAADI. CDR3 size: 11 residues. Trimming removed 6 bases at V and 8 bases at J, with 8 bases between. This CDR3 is CASRAGDIQYF. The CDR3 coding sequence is TGCGCCAGCAGGGCCGGGGACATTCAGTACTTC.